These 7 T cell receptor beta chains came from one sample sequenced in a study of T cell responses to AZD1222 COVID-19 vaccine. The repertoire was sequenced with immunoSEQ multiplex PCR; TCRdb's copy has only in-frame clones and lacks some. Here the sample spans roughly 95,000 clones, over 75% being singletons. This specimen was peripheral blood, taken on day 0 of AZD1222 vaccination. The receptors were sampled from an adult in good health.

This sequence joins TRBV27 and TRBJ1-1; a possible D gene is TRBD1 (6 bases). Per the germline V gene, CDR1 is MNHEY and CDR2 is SMNVEV (reference sequence). This CDR3 has 13 residues. Deletions cut 6 bases from V and 6 bases from J, with 14 bases between. CDR3 loop: CASSGGATPEAFF. CDR3 coding DNA: TGTGCCAGCAGCGGGGGCGCGACCCCTGAAGCTTTCTTT.

The table lists this clone with a count of one. The chain carries TRBV14 and TRBJ2-2, with 7 bases that match TRBD1. This CDR3 has 16 amino acids. V dropped 5 bases and J dropped 5; count of bases not matched to a gene: 11. CDR1 is SGHDN and CDR2 is FVKESK in the germline V gene. CDR3 sequence reads: CASSSKGKGATGELFF. The CDR3 region has the DNA TGTGCCAGCAGCTCGAAGGGAAAGGGGGCGACCGGGGAGCTGTTTTTT.

The chain recombines TRBV4-1 with TRBJ1-4; TRBD1 matches at 7 bases. This CDR3 comprises 16 residues. Trimming took 2 bases from V and 8 from J; bases not matched to a gene: 11. The germline V gene encodes CDR1 MGHRA and CDR2 YSYEKL. For the CDR3, the DNA is TGCGCCAGCAGCCAACAAATACGACAGGGACGAGAAAAACTGTTTTTT. Its protein is CASSQQIRQGREKLFF.

The chain carries TRBV19 and TRBJ2-1; D is undetermined. There are 15 residues in the CDR3. Looked up from germline, CDR1 is LNHDA and CDR2 is SQIVND (reference sequence). Deletions cut 6 bases from V and 0 bases from J, with 12 bases between. The CDR3 spells CASRQTSLSYNEQFF. The DNA for the CDR3 is TGTGCCAGTAGGCAGACGTCCCTCTCCTACAATGAGCAGTTCTTC.

This sequence joins TRBV6-4 and TRBJ1-6; the match to TRBD1 covers 8 bases. V trimming: 2 bases; J trimming: 10 bases; junction bases outside the gene matches: 7. This CDR3 is built from 15 residues. The germline gives CDR1 MRHNA, CDR2 SNTAGT. CDR3 sequence (DNA): TGTGCCAGCAGTGACCAAGGACAGGGAAGATCACCCCTCCACTTT. Protein product: CASSDQGQGRSPLHF.

The V and J genes are TRBV18 and TRBJ1-2, with a weak D call TRBD1 (5 bases). The CDR3 is 13 residues long. With 6 bases removed from V and 7 bases from J, the gap between germline ends came to 15 bases. Germline values: CDR1 KGHSH, CDR2 LQKENI. This CDR3 reads CASSRDGPSGYTF. The CDR3, as DNA: TGTGCCAGCTCGCGGGACGGCCCGAGTGGCTACACCTTC. Combining the CDR3 with reference TRBV18 and TRBJ1-2 gives the whole variable domain NAGVMQNPRHLVRRRGQEARLRCSPMKGHSHVYWYRQLPEEGLKFMVYLQKENIIDESGMPKERFSAEFPKEGPSILRIQQVVRGDSAAYFCASSRDGPSGYTFGSGTRLTVV.

The chain recombines TRBV13 with TRBJ2-7; D may correspond to TRBD1 or TRBD2 (5 bases each). Between the trimmed V and J ends, which lost 9 bases and 9 bases, there was a span of 18 bases. The CDR3 spans 12 residues. Germline loops: CDR1 PRHDT, CDR2 FYEKMQ (reference sequence). The CDR3 sequence: CASGPGTGGQYF. In DNA, the CDR3 is TGTGCCAGTGGGCCAGGGACGGGCGGGCAGTACTTC.